A single sample gave rise to the 32 T cell receptor beta chains below, sequenced in a study of blood T cell repertoires in COVID-19. Some clones are missing from TCRdb's copy, which holds only in-frame ones; the method was immunoSEQ multiplex PCR. The sample has approximately 37,000 clones, roughly 88% seen once. The sample comprised peripheral blood. These receptor sequences come from a human donor in a cohort sampled during active COVID-19.

The rearrangement joins TRBV27 to TRBJ1-6; TRBD1 is a possible D gene (5 bases). The CDR3 spans 14 residues. Germline assignment: CDR1 MNHEY and CDR2 SMNVEV (reference sequence). Between the trimmed V and J ends, which lost 6 bases and 7 bases, there was a span of 13 bases. The CDR3 loop reads CASRVDRENSPLHF. The CDR3 DNA sequence: TGTGCCAGCAGGGTCGACAGAGAAAATTCACCCCTCCACTTT.

This clone has just one count. The chain carries TRBV28 and TRBJ1-4; possibly TRBD1 for D (6 bases). CDR3 length: 14 residues. In germline, CDR1 is MDHEN, CDR2 SYDVKM. The ends were cut back, 2 bases at V and 8 bases at J, with 12 bases in the middle. The CDR3 spells CASSLQQGEEKLFF. CDR3 DNA sequence: TGTGCCAGCAGTTTACAACAGGGCGAAGAAAAACTGTTTTTT.

This clone appeared a few times. The rearrangement uses TRBV5-1 and TRBJ2-2; D unresolved. CDR1 and CDR2 (germline): SGHRS, YFSETQ. V lost 0 bases and J lost 3, with 6 bases in between. CDR3 length: 14 amino acids. This chain's CDR3 is CASSLALHTGELFF. Here the CDR3 DNA reads TGCGCCAGCAGCTTGGCCCTCCACACCGGGGAGCTGTTTTTT. The variable domain in full, with the rest retrieved from reference TRBV5-1 and TRBJ2-2, is KAGVTQTPRYLIKTRGQQVTLSCSPISGHRSVSWYQQTPGQGLQFLFEYFSETQRNKGNFPGRFSGRQFSNSRSEMNVSTLELGDSALYLCASSLALHTGELFFGEGSRLTVL.

This chain connects TRBV7-3 to TRBJ2-6; D not resolved. V lost 5 bases and J lost 4, with 6 bases in between. This CDR3 contains 13 residues. CDR1 is SGHTA and CDR2 is FQGTGA in the germline V gene. The CDR3 reads CASSPLGANVLTF. The CDR3 nucleotides read TGTGCCAGCAGCCCCCTGGGGGCCAACGTCCTGACTTTC. Filled out from reference TRBV7-3 and TRBJ2-6, the complete variable domain reads GAGVSQTPSNKVTEKGKYVELRCDPISGHTALYWYRQSLGQGPEFLIYFQGTGAADDSGLPNDRFFAVRPEGSVSTLKIQRTERGDSAVYLCASSPLGANVLTFGAGSRLTVL.

The rearrangement links TRBV6-2 or TRBV6-3 to TRBJ1-1; D gene uncertain. Germline loops: CDR1 MNHEY, CDR2 SVGEGT. With 5 bases removed from V and 0 bases from J, the gap between germline ends came to 13 bases. The CDR3 runs to 15 residues. The CDR3: CASSAGGSMNTEAFF. The CDR3 DNA sequence: TGTGCCAGCAGTGCTGGTGGGAGCATGAACACTGAAGCTTTCTTT.

This clone has just one count. The chain couples TRBV30 to TRBJ1-5; D may be TRBD1 (5 bases). V lost 2 bases and J lost 6, with 11 bases in between. The germline gives CDR1 GTSNPN, CDR2 SVGIG (reference sequence). The CDR3 totals 13 residues. CDR3 bases: TGTGCCTGGAGTTACGGGGGGATTCAGCCCCAGCATTTT. Translated, it gives CAWSYGGIQPQHF.

A single count supports this clone. This rearrangement joins TRBV2 to TRBJ2-2; 13 bases agree with TRBD2. The CDR3 spans 15 residues. V was clipped by 6 bases and J by 7 bases; unmatched bases: 5. Germline V gene lookup returns CDR1 SNHLY and CDR2 FYNNEI. CDR3 sequence (DNA): TGTGCCAGCAGGGGCCGACTAGCGGGGGGCGGGGAGCTGTTTTTT. Translated: CASRGRLAGGGELFF.

A single count supports this clone. The rearrangement joins TRBV19 to TRBJ1-2; 7 nucleotides align to TRBD1. V lost 10 bases to trimming and J lost 5 bases; unmatched junction nucleotides: 10. The CDR3 has 13 residues. CDR1 and CDR2 (germline): LNHDA, SQIVND (reference sequence). The CDR3 protein is CATGDRQTYGYTF. The CDR3 bases are TGTGCCACCGGGGACAGACAAACTTATGGCTACACCTTC.

The chain recombines TRBV29-1 with TRBJ2-4, with D uncertain. Trimming cost V 0 bases and J 0 bases, with 9 bases left between them. CDR1 SQVTM and CDR2 ANQGSEA come from the germline V gene. CDR3 size: 15 residues. Here the CDR3 reads CSVEDTRLAKNIQYF. In DNA, the CDR3 is TGCAGCGTTGAAGACACAAGACTAGCCAAAAACATTCAGTACTTC.

This CDR3 is CASSLTDTQYF. CDR3 bases: TGTGCCAGCAGCCTAACAGATACGCAGTATTTT. The V gene is TRBV7-9, the J gene TRBJ2-3; no definite D call. CDR3 length equals 11 residues. V was pared by 5 bases and J by 3 bases, with 3 bases between. The germline V gene encodes CDR1 SEHNR and CDR2 FQNEAQ (reference sequence).

The chain combines TRBV10-3 with TRBJ1-4, with a possible D match to TRBD1 (6 bases). The CDR3 runs 16 residues. V dropped 3 bases and J dropped 0 bases, with 11 bases sitting between them. The germline gives CDR1 ENHRY, CDR2 SYGVKD. CDR3 protein: CAISDVKGATNEKLFF. CDR3 DNA: TGTGCCATCAGTGATGTGAAGGGGGCAACTAATGAAAAACTGTTTTTT.

This clone was observed a few times. This chain connects TRBV18 to TRBJ2-3; 8 positions agree with TRBD1. Germline V gene lookup returns CDR1 KGHSH and CDR2 LQKENI. V was pared by 3 bases and J by 1 base, with 3 bases of the junction left unmatched. The CDR3 contains 15 residues. In DNA, the CDR3 is TGTGCCAGCTCACCCTTGGGACAGGGCACAGATACGCAGTATTTT. It translates to CASSPLGQGTDTQYF.

The CDR3 DNA is TGCGCCAGCAGCTTGGAAGGTGCCGCGGGGACCCAGTACTTC. The encoded protein is CASSLEGAAGTQYF. This chain connects TRBV5-1 to TRBJ2-5, with D possibly TRBD2 on 5 matching bases. The CDR3 sequence is 14 residues long. V lost 0 bases, J lost 7 bases, and 13 bases lay in between. Germline CDR1 SGHRS, CDR2 YFSETQ.

This sequence joins TRBV30 and TRBJ2-7; 7 nucleotides line up with TRBD1. Germline CDR1 and CDR2: GTSNPN and SVGIG (reference sequence). CDR3 length equals 13 residues. With V trimmed by 2 bases and J by 9 bases, 10 bases remained unmatched. Here the CDR3 reads CAWSQSTGRRQYF. Written as DNA, the CDR3 is TGTGCCTGGAGTCAATCGACAGGGCGGAGGCAGTACTTC.

In nucleotides, the CDR3 is TGTGCCACCAGTGATTTGCTGCAGCGACAGTTCTTC. As protein: CATSDLLQRQFF. The chain carries TRBV24-1 and TRBJ2-1; D is undetermined. Germline CDR1 reads KGHDR; CDR2 reads SFDVKD. The CDR3 length is 12 residues. V lost 0 bases and J lost 13, with 9 bases in between.

This clone was observed a few times. The CDR3 sequence: CASSLLTGANYGYTF. CDR3 nucleotide sequence: TGTGCCAGCAGCCTCCTGACAGGGGCCAACTATGGCTACACCTTC. The rearrangement joins TRBV3-1 (or the pseudogene TRBV3-2) to TRBJ1-2; 8 nucleotides agree with TRBD1. V trimming: 4 bases; J trimming: 2 bases; junction bases outside the gene matches: 6. The CDR3 is 15 residues long. Germline assignment: CDR1 LGHDT and CDR2 YNNKEL (reference sequence).

The CDR3: CASSLRSGYGYTF. CDR3 DNA: TGTGCCAGCAGTTTACGGTCAGGATATGGCTACACCTTC. The genes are TRBV12-3 or TRBV12-4 and TRBJ1-2, with D unresolved. The CDR3 length is 13 residues. Trimming removed 2 bases from V and 5 bases from J, with 9 bases in between.

The chain couples TRBV7-9 to TRBJ2-7; 16 nucleotides line up with TRBD2. CDR3 length equals 15 residues. Germline lookup yields CDR1 SEHNR and CDR2 FQNEAQ (reference sequence). Trimming at V came to 5 bases and at J to 11 bases, leaving 9 bases not matched to a gene. In DNA, the CDR3 is TGTGCCAGCAGCCCTCCCGGGACTAGCGGGAGGGAGGAGTACTTC. Protein sequence: CASSPPGTSGREEYF. Together with reference TRBV7-9 and TRBJ2-7, the CDR3 gives the full variable domain: DTGVSQNPRHKITKRGQNVTFRCDPISEHNRLYWYRQTLGQGPEFLTYFQNEAQLEKSRLLSDRFSAERPKGSFSTLEIQRTEQGDSAMYLCASSPPGTSGREEYFGPGTRLTVT.

The chain uses TRBV4-2 and TRBJ2-7; 14 nucleotides align to TRBD2. Germline loops: CDR1 LGHNA, CDR2 YNFKEQ. Losses at the gene ends were 1 base for V and 2 bases for J; bases not matched to a gene: 10. This CDR3 region has 19 residues. DNA for the CDR3: TGTGCCAGCAGCCAAGGAAGGACTAGCGGGAGGCCTCGAGCCTACGAGCAGTACTTC. This encodes CASSQGRTSGRPRAYEQYF.

The J gene is TRBJ2-1, the V gene TRBV7-2, with a tentative D call TRBD2 (7 bases). V dropped 3 bases and J dropped 7 bases, with 19 bases sitting between them. Looked up from germline, CDR1 is SGHTA and CDR2 is FQGNSA. The CDR3 runs 16 residues. As DNA, the CDR3 is TGTGCCAGCAGCTTTGCCGGGGGCGGGAGAGGGAATGAGCAGTTCTTC. It specifies CASSFAGGGRGNEQFF. The variable domain in full, with the rest retrieved from reference TRBV7-2 and TRBJ2-1, is GAGVSQSPSNKVTEKGKDVELRCDPISGHTALYWYRQSLGQGLEFLIYFQGNSAPDKSGLPSDRFSAERTGGSVSTLTIQRTQQEDSAVYLCASSFAGGGRGNEQFFGPGTRLTVL.

This clone appeared a single time. This chain links TRBV4-1 with TRBJ2-1; 8 bases agree with TRBD2. CDR1 MGHRA and CDR2 YSYEKL come from the germline V gene. The length of the CDR3 is 17 residues. V was clipped by 1 base and J by 3 bases; unmatched bases: 8. The DNA for the CDR3 is TGCGCCAGCAGCCAAGGCGAAACTAGCGGCTACTACAATGAGCAGTTCTTC. It is translated as CASSQGETSGYYNEQFF.

V usage is TRBV1 and J usage is TRBJ2-7; the D call TRBD2 from the table was never checked on the DNA. TRBV1 is an annotated pseudogene. CDR3 size: 19 residues. CDR3 nucleotides: TGCACCAGCAGCCAACCAAAGCCGGGACTAGCGGGATTTGACTACGAGCAGTACTTC. Translating gives CTSSQPKPGLAGFDYEQYF.

The chain couples TRBV3-1 (or the pseudogene TRBV3-2) to TRBJ1-2; TRBD1 might be the D (5 bases). The germline V and J ends were trimmed by 1 base and 9 bases, with 12 bases remaining between them. Germline V gene data show CDR1 as LGHDT and CDR2 as YNNKEL (reference sequence). This CDR3 region has 13 residues. The CDR3 here is CASSQGGLESYTF. The CDR3 DNA reads as TGTGCCAGCAGCCAAGGGGGACTCGAGAGCTACACCTTC.

The V and J genes are TRBV3-1 (or the pseudogene TRBV3-2) and TRBJ1-4; the match to TRBD1 covers 7 bases. This CDR3 spans 13 amino acids. V was pared by 3 bases and J by 7 bases, with 2 bases of the junction left unmatched. Germline values: CDR1 LGHDT, CDR2 YNNKEL (reference sequence). CDR3 DNA: TGTGCCAGCAGCCATCAGGGGGTTGAAAAACTGTTTTTT. Amino acids: CASSHQGVEKLFF.

The V gene is TRBV6-6, the J gene TRBJ2-5; 8 bases fit TRBD2. This CDR3 is 15 amino acids long. The germline gives CDR1 MNHNY, CDR2 SVGAGI (reference sequence). V dropped 5 bases and J dropped 7; count of bases not matched to a gene: 12. CDR3 sequence: CASSGSIAGYVTQYF. In DNA form, the CDR3 reads TGTGCCAGCAGTGGGAGTATAGCGGGGTACGTGACCCAGTACTTC.

The chain has TRBV19 and TRBJ2-7, with 7 nucleotides matching TRBD1. This CDR3 contains 14 residues. The ends lost 3 bases at V and 1 base at J; junction bases unmatched: 3. Germline values: CDR1 LNHDA, CDR2 SQIVND (reference sequence). The CDR3 region is CASSIGQESYEQYF. The CDR3 nucleotides are TGTGCCAGTAGTATCGGACAGGAATCCTACGAGCAGTACTTC.

The J gene is TRBJ2-3, the V gene TRBV5-1; TRBD2 might be the D (6 bases). Trimming removed 3 bases from V and 0 bases from J, with 11 bases in between. CDR3 length equals 15 residues. Germline V gives CDR1 SGHRS, CDR2 YFSETQ. Here the CDR3 DNA reads TGCGCCAGCAGCTCCGCGGGGTCTAGCACAGATACGCAGTATTTT. It is translated as CASSSAGSSTDTQYF.

The rearrangement links TRBV7-3 to TRBJ2-5; tentatively, D is TRBD1 (5 bases). V gave up 2 bases and J gave up 0 bases, with 7 bases separating them. From germline, CDR1 is SGHTA and CDR2 FQGTGA. The CDR3 is 14 amino acids. The CDR3 reads CASSLAGNQETQYF. The CDR3 nucleotides are TGTGCCAGCAGCTTAGCAGGGAACCAAGAGACCCAGTACTTC.

The rearrangement uses TRBV2 and TRBJ2-2, with 9 bases identical to TRBD2. V shed 8 bases and J 7 bases; nucleotides not matched to a gene: 8. CDR1 and CDR2 from the germline V gene are SNHLY and FYNNEI. CDR3 length equals 14 residues. The CDR3 region is CASGLAGADGELFF. The CDR3 DNA sequence: TGTGCCAGCGGGTTAGCGGGGGCGGACGGGGAGCTGTTTTTT.

This chain connects TRBV3-1 (or the pseudogene TRBV3-2) to TRBJ2-3; 11 bases agree with TRBD2. The CDR3 length is 23 residues. Losses at the gene ends were 5 bases for V and 4 bases for J; bases not matched to a gene: 29. Per germline, CDR1 LGHDT and CDR2 YNNKEL (reference sequence). The CDR3 sequence is CASSDDGTSGKITPRGGADTQYF. CDR3 nucleotide sequence: TGTGCCAGCAGCGATGATGGGACTAGCGGAAAAATAACACCCCGGGGTGGGGCAGATACGCAGTATTTT.

The chain employs TRBV5-1 and TRBJ2-5; 9 bases map to TRBD2. This CDR3 contains 16 residues. Germline loops: CDR1 SGHRS, CDR2 YFSETQ. The trim removed 3 bases at V and 2 bases at J, leaving 8 bases unmatched. CDR3 DNA: TGCGCCAGCAGCTCCTGGACTAGCGAATATCAAGAGACCCAGTACTTC. Protein: CASSSWTSEYQETQYF.

The V gene is TRBV7-2, the J gene TRBJ2-4; weak D call: TRBD1 (5 bases). V gave up 5 bases and J gave up 2 bases, with 13 bases separating them. There are 15 residues in the CDR3. Germline CDR1 is SGHTA and CDR2 is FQGNSA. CDR3 sequence (DNA): TGTGCCAGCAGCCCAAACCCAGGGACCAAAAACATTCAGTACTTC. It yields the protein CASSPNPGTKNIQYF. Full variable domain (rest looked up from reference TRBV7-2 and TRBJ2-4): GAGVSQSPSNKVTEKGKDVELRCDPISGHTALYWYRQSLGQGLEFLIYFQGNSAPDKSGLPSDRFSAERTGGSVSTLTIQRTQQEDSAVYLCASSPNPGTKNIQYFGAGTRLSVL.